The 12 T cell receptor beta chains in this list originate from one sample, sequenced in a study of identical twins' blood T cells. Using its own MiXCR run on the 5' RACE reads, TCRdb lists one record per CDR3 protein. The sample carries hundreds of thousands of distinct CDR3 sequences, under 30% recorded once. Sample: PBMCs. The receptors stem from a woman aged 18-49 years in good health.

In this sample, this clonotype turned up many times. The gene calls are TRBV25-1 and TRBJ2-7; TRBD2 matches 7 bases. Germline CDR1 reads MGHDK; CDR2 reads SYGVNS. CDR3 size: 14 residues. Trimming cost V 1 base and J 5 bases; bases outside gene matches: 5. The CDR3 coding sequence is TGTGCCAGCAGTGAATCGGGGGGTTGGAACGAGCAGTACTTC. It specifies CASSESGGWNEQYF.

This clonotype was counted a few times. This chain links TRBV7-2 with TRBJ2-7; D is ambiguous. The V end was cut by 6 bases, the J end by 4 bases, with 10 bases between. Germline CDR1 and CDR2: SGHTA and FQGNSA. The CDR3 spans 12 residues. The CDR3 spells CASRADRYEQYF. The CDR3 DNA reads TGTGCCAGCAGGGCCGACCGGTACGAGCAGTACTTC. Looking up the rest from reference TRBV7-2 and TRBJ2-7 gives the full variable domain: GAGVSQSPSNKVTEKGKDVELRCDPISGHTALYWYRQSLGQGLEFLIYFQGNSAPDKSGLPSDRFSAERTGGSVSTLTIQRTQQEDSAVYLCASRADRYEQYFGPGTRLTVT.

With regard to this clonotype: It may be a read error: a sequence one base away is much more abundant. The chain joins TRBV5-1 to TRBJ1-5; D gene uncertain. The germline V gene encodes CDR1 SGHRS and CDR2 YFSETQ. This CDR3 is built from 14 residues. DNA for the CDR3: TGCGCCAGCAGCTTGGGACCGAGCAATAAGCCCCAGCATTTT. Residues: CASSLGPSNKPQHF.

This clonotype was observed a few times. This chain joins TRBV6-6 and TRBJ2-1; maybe TRBD1 (6 bases). Between the trimmed V and J ends, which lost 0 bases and 6 bases, there was a span of 9 bases. Germline CDR1 and CDR2: MNHNY and SVGAGI (reference sequence). The CDR3 is made up of 14 amino acids. The CDR3 nucleotides are TGTGCCAGCAGTTACTCGAGGGGGATCAATGAGCAGTTCTTC. Encoded protein: CASSYSRGINEQFF.

This clonotype occurred a few times. The chain uses TRBV7-2 and TRBJ1-1, with D unclear. Looked up from germline, CDR1 is SGHTA and CDR2 is FQGNSA. The ends were cut back, 0 bases at V and 3 bases at J, with 11 bases in the middle. This CDR3 region has 15 residues. The CDR3 nucleotides read TGTGCCAGCAGCTTAGCGCGGCAGGACTACACTGAAGCTTTCTTT. Translation gives CASSLARQDYTEAFF.

This clonotype was picked up a small number of times. J is TRBJ2-1 and V is TRBV15; D is possibly TRBD1 (6 bases). The CDR3 contains 13 residues. V shed 2 bases and J shed 8 bases, with 10 bases lying between them. Germline CDR1 reads LNHNV; CDR2 reads YYDKDF (reference sequence). This chain's CDR3 is CATSRTGLDEQFF. The CDR3 nucleotides are TGTGCCACCAGCAGAACAGGGTTGGATGAGCAGTTCTTC.

This clonotype was seen more than once but under ten times. The CDR3 DNA sequence: TGTGCCAGCAGCTGGACAGCGGGGGGAGAACAAGAGACCCAGTACTTC. Translating it yields CASSWTAGGEQETQYF. The V and J genes are TRBV5-4 and TRBJ2-5; TRBD2 agrees at 9 bases. Germline V gene sequence: CDR1 SGHNT, CDR2 YYREEE (reference sequence). The trim removed 3 bases at V and 2 bases at J, leaving 8 bases unmatched. This CDR3 comprises 16 residues.

This clonotype has a handful of counts. The chain employs TRBV18 and TRBJ2-3, with 7 bases aligning to TRBD2. The length of the CDR3 is 16 residues. The V segment lost 4 bases and the J segment 5 bases; nucleotides outside the gene matches: 12. Per the germline V gene, CDR1 is KGHSH and CDR2 is LQKENI. CDR3 DNA sequence: TGTGCCAGCTCACGATACTCCAGCGGGGTTCAAGATACGCAGTATTTT. Its protein product is CASSRYSSGVQDTQYF.

The chain joins TRBV4-3 to TRBJ2-3, with 8 bases matching TRBD1. Germline trimming cut 1 base from V and 4 bases from J; bases unmatched to any gene: 10. The length of the CDR3 is 17 residues. The V gene's germline CDR1 is LGHNA and CDR2 YSLEER. The CDR3: CASSQVRQGRWADTQYF. The CDR3 DNA reads TGCGCCAGCAGCCAAGTACGACAGGGGCGTTGGGCAGATACGCAGTATTTT.

This clonotype was observed a few times. This chain connects TRBV5-1 to TRBJ2-1; 8 nucleotides match TRBD2. V lost 5 bases to trimming and J lost 6 bases; unmatched junction nucleotides: 16. The length of the CDR3 is 17 residues. Per germline, CDR1 SGHRS and CDR2 YFSETQ. CDR3 loop: CASRPRVAGLETNEQFF. Written as DNA, the CDR3 is TGCGCCAGCAGACCCCGGGTAGCGGGATTAGAGACCAATGAGCAGTTCTTC.

This clonotype was seen ten or more times. CDR3 residues: CSARPPPTGNTIYF. CDR3 DNA: TGCAGTGCTAGACCTCCGCCAACTGGAAACACCATATATTTT. This chain connects TRBV20-1 to TRBJ1-3; D gene unclear. The CDR3 loop spans 14 amino acids. Per the germline V gene, CDR1 is DFQATT and CDR2 is SNEGSKA (reference sequence). Trimming stripped 2 bases from V and 2 bases from J, with 10 bases between.

This clonotype was observed at least ten times. J is TRBJ2-7 and V is TRBV29-1; 10 bases map to TRBD1. This CDR3 is 12 amino acids long. Germline CDR1 SQVTM, CDR2 ANQGSEA. J was trimmed by 2 bases and V by 6 bases; bases with no gene match: 1. The CDR3 here is CSVDRGTYEQYF. CDR3 nucleotide sequence: TGCAGCGTGGACAGGGGGACCTACGAGCAGTACTTC.